The source of this T cell receptor beta chain is a study of cytotoxic CD8 clonotypes in ibrutinib-treated CLL. The repertoire was sequenced with immunoSEQ multiplex PCR; TCRdb's copy has only in-frame clones and lacks some. The sample shows some 140,000 clones, around 93% of them seen only once. The specimen was PBMCs, collected after 12 months of ibrutinib treatment. The receptor comes from a human donor with chronic lymphocytic leukemia.

The CDR3 nucleotides are TGCGCCAGCAGCCTTACCCTAGAGGGGCTAGCGGGAGTGTCAGATACGCAGTATTTT. Encoded protein: CASSLTLEGLAGVSDTQYF. The genes are TRBV4-1 and TRBJ2-3; TRBD2 agrees at 10 bases. The CDR3 length is 19 residues. V shed 4 bases, J shed 4 bases, and the junction held 17 bases outside the gene matches. Germline V lookup: CDR1 MGHRA, CDR2 YSYEKL.